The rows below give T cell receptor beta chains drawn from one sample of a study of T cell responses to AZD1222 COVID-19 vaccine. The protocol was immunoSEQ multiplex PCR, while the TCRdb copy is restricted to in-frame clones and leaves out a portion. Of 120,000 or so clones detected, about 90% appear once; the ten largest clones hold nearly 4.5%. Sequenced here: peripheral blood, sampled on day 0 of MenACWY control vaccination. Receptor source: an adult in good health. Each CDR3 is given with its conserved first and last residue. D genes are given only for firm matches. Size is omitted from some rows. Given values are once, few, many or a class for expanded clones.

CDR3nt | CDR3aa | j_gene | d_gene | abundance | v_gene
TGTGCCAGTAGTATAAGCGGGACAGGGGGCTTGGACAATGAGCAGTTCTTC | CASSISGTGGLDNEQFF | TRBJ2-1 | TRBD1 | NA | TRBV19
TGTGCCACCAGCTTCAGACAGGGAGAGAGTGCGGAGCTGTTTTTT | CATSFRQGESAELFF | TRBJ2-2 | TRBD1 | NA | TRBV15
TGCGCCAGCAGCTTGGCTTTCGGGGTTACTGGCTACACCTTC | CASSLAFGVTGYTF | TRBJ1-2 | NA | NA | TRBV5-1
TGCGCCAGCAGTGACAGGGCGGAAGGAAACACCATATATTTT | CASSDRAEGNTIYF | TRBJ1-3 | NA | NA | TRBV10-1
TGTGCCAGTAGCCCACAGGGGGGCGCGAGCCAGTACTTC | CASSPQGGASQYF | TRBJ2-7 | TRBD1 | NA | TRBV19
TGTGCCAGCCGATCAACAGGGGCCCGTGAAAAACTGTTTTTT | CASRSTGAREKLFF | TRBJ1-4 | TRBD1 | NA | TRBV7-9
TGTGCCACTGGGAGACCGGGACTGCATGGTTCTAATGAGCAGTTCTTC | CATGRPGLHGSNEQFF | TRBJ2-1 | NA | NA | TRBV28
TGTGCCAGTAGTATCCCGGGGATTATTAGCAATCAGCCCCAGCATTTT | CASSIPGIISNQPQHF | TRBJ1-5 | NA | NA | TRBV19
TGCAGTGCTAGTCGGAGTAACTATGGCTACACCTTC | CSASRSNYGYTF | TRBJ1-2 | NA | NA | TRBV20-1
TGTGCCAGCAGCCCTCAACCCAGGGGGCTTGGGGCCAACGTCCTGACTTTC | CASSPQPRGLGANVLTF | TRBJ2-6 | TRBD1 | NA | TRBV14
TGTGCCAGCAGTAAACAACAGGGGGCTTCCACAGATACGCAGTATTTT | CASSKQQGASTDTQYF | TRBJ2-3 | TRBD1 | NA | TRBV2
TGTGCCAGCAGCCCCCCTGCCGGGGGGCAGGATGAAGCTTTCTTT | CASSPPAGGQDEAFF | TRBJ1-1 | NA | NA | TRBV7-9
TGCGCCAGCAGCCAGAGTTCGGGCTTCTCTTACTATGGCTACACCTTC | CASSQSSGFSYYGYTF | TRBJ1-2 | NA | NA | TRBV4-1
TGTGCCAGCAGTGATAGTCTGGGAGAGACCCAGTACTTC | CASSDSLGETQYF | TRBJ2-5 | NA | NA | TRBV2
TGTGCCAGCAGCGCCCCGGGGGTCCCGGTCACCGGGGAGCTGTTTTTT | CASSAPGVPVTGELFF | TRBJ2-2 | NA | few | TRBV9
TGTGCCAGCAGCCCCGGGGGTAGCGGGAGCAACTACGAGCAGTACTTC | CASSPGGSGSNYEQYF | TRBJ2-7 | TRBD2 | NA | TRBV9
TGTGCCAGCTCACCCCCCGGACAAGGAAACATATACTACACCTTC | CASSPPGQGNIYYTF | TRBJ1-2 | NA | once | TRBV18
TGTGCCAGCAGTACCTCCTCTTCACTAGCGTTCTTC | CASSTSSSLAFF | TRBJ2-1 | NA | NA | TRBV27
TGTGCCAGCAGTGAAAGGACTAGCGGGTTTTCGGATACGCAGTATTTT | CASSERTSGFSDTQYF | TRBJ2-3 | TRBD2 | NA | TRBV2
TGTGCCAGTAGTCTGGGCGGGATAGATGGTACGCAGTATTTT | CASSLGGIDGTQYF | TRBJ2-3 | NA | NA | TRBV19
TGTGCCAGCAGTCAAAAATCCTACAATGAGCAGTTCTTC | CASSQKSYNEQFF | TRBJ2-1 | NA | NA | TRBV27
TGTGCCAGCAGCCAAGATTGGGGCTACGAGGGGGGACAAGAGACCCAGTACTTC | CASSQDWGYEGGQETQYF | TRBJ2-5 | NA | NA | TRBV3-1/TRBV3-2
TGTGCCAGCAGTGTAGCAGGGTACCTGGCCACTGAAGCTTTCTTT | CASSVAGYLATEAFF | TRBJ1-1 | NA | NA | TRBV2
TGTGCCAGCTCACCAGAGGGCAATCAGCCCCAGCATTTT | CASSPEGNQPQHF | TRBJ1-5 | NA | NA | TRBV18
TGTGCCACCAGTGGGGCAGGGGGTCGCCTAGGCTATGGCTACACCTTC | CATSGAGGRLGYGYTF | TRBJ1-2 | TRBD1 | NA | TRBV24-1
TGTGCCAGCAGTGGACAGCTGATCTCTGGAAACACCATATATTTT | CASSGQLISGNTIYF | TRBJ1-3 | NA | NA | TRBV2
TGCGCCAGCAGCTTTGGGCAGGGGTCGGCAGATACGCAGTATTTT | CASSFGQGSADTQYF | TRBJ2-3 | NA | NA | TRBV5-1
TGCAGCGTTGAAAAGAGGGACTCCTACGAGCAGTACTTC | CSVEKRDSYEQYF | TRBJ2-7 | NA | NA | TRBV29-1
TGCGCCAGCAGTGACAGGGAAACCTACAATGAGCAGTTCTTC | CASSDRETYNEQFF | TRBJ2-1 | NA | NA | TRBV10-1
TGCGCCAGCAGCCCGGCGGGACAGGGAAGAACTAATGAAAAACTGTTTTTT | CASSPAGQGRTNEKLFF | TRBJ1-4 | TRBD1 | NA | TRBV5-1
TGTGCCAGCACCCTCGCCCCCGGGGAGCTGTTTTTT | CASTLAPGELFF | TRBJ2-2 | NA | NA | TRBV7-9
TGTGCCAGCAGCTTGGTCAGGGGTGGGGGCTACACCTTC | CASSLVRGGGYTF | TRBJ1-2 | NA | NA | TRBV5-6
TGCGCCAGCAGCCAAACGGACAGGGGGGGGACCGGGGAGCTGTTTTTT | CASSQTDRGGTGELFF | TRBJ2-2 | TRBD1 | NA | TRBV4-3
TGTGCCAGCACTGAGACTAGCGGGAGCTGGAATGAGCAGTTCTTC | CASTETSGSWNEQFF | TRBJ2-1 | TRBD2 | NA | TRBV28
TGTGCCAGCAAGGACAGGGGCTCAGATACGCAGTATTTT | CASKDRGSDTQYF | TRBJ2-3 | TRBD1 | NA | TRBV6-4
TGTGCCAGCAGCCCAGACAGCGAGGGTAATTCACCCCTCCACTTT | CASSPDSEGNSPLHF | TRBJ1-6 | NA | NA | TRBV6-2/TRBV6-3
TGTGCAGGGAACTCCTACAATGAGCAGTTCTTC | CAGNSYNEQFF | TRBJ2-1 | NA | NA | TRBV30
TGTGCCAGCAGCTTCGGTCCCCCCGACGTGGATTTCTTT | CASSFGPPDVDFF | TRBJ1-1 | NA | NA | TRBV5-8
TGTGCCAGCAGCGTAGCGGGCCAAGGGGAATACGAGCAGTACTTC | CASSVAGQGEYEQYF | TRBJ2-7 | NA | NA | TRBV9
TGTGCCAGCACCCCGACTAGCGGGGGGATCTACAATGAGCAGTTCTTC | CASTPTSGGIYNEQFF | TRBJ2-1 | TRBD2 | NA | TRBV7-2
TGTGCCAGCAGCTTACGGACCCAGGGGGTCCTTACCGCCTCTGGAAACACCATATATTTT | CASSLRTQGVLTASGNTIYF | TRBJ1-3 | TRBD1 | NA | TRBV11-3
TGTGCCAGCATGGGATCTTCGGGGGGATACGAGCAGTACTTC | CASMGSSGGYEQYF | TRBJ2-7 | TRBD2 | NA | TRBV28
TGTGCCTGGAGACCCGGAGGGCCAGAGACCCAGTACTTC | CAWRPGGPETQYF | TRBJ2-5 | NA | NA | TRBV30
TGTGCCACCAACTACCCCGGGAAAGGGAACACTGAAGCTTTCTTT | CATNYPGKGNTEAFF | TRBJ1-1 | NA | once | TRBV21-1
TGTGCCAGCAGCTTAGAACGTGATTCACCCCTCCACTTT | CASSLERDSPLHF | TRBJ1-6 | NA | NA | TRBV7-3
TGTGCCACCAGTGATTTCCGGGACACCAGTAAAGCTGAGCAGTTCTTC | CATSDFRDTSKAEQFF | TRBJ2-1 | NA | NA | TRBV24-1
TGTGCCAGCAGCTTGGAAGGAGGCCGGGGTCGGGCTTCACCCCTCCACTTT | CASSLEGGRGRASPLHF | TRBJ1-6 | NA | NA | TRBV5-5
TGTGCCAGCACCCGCTCTGGGGCCAACGTCCTGACTTTC | CASTRSGANVLTF | TRBJ2-6 | NA | NA | TRBV12-3/TRBV12-4
TGTGCCAGCAACGACAGATACTATGGCTACACCTTC | CASNDRYYGYTF | TRBJ1-2 | NA | NA | TRBV6-5
TGTGCCAGCAGTTTACCAAGACAGCAGGGCTTGTACGAGCAGTACTTC | CASSLPRQQGLYEQYF | TRBJ2-7 | NA | NA | TRBV28
TGTGCCAGCAGTAAGACAGGGGCCGGCGGGGAGCTGTTTTTT | CASSKTGAGGELFF | TRBJ2-2 | TRBD1 | NA | TRBV27
TGCGCCAGCAGTGATAGTAGCAATCAGCCCCAGCATTTT | CASSDSSNQPQHF | TRBJ1-5 | NA | few | TRBV10-2
TGTGCCACCAGTGATGCTCGGCAGGGGGCCACCTATGGCTACACCTTC | CATSDARQGATYGYTF | TRBJ1-2 | TRBD1 | NA | TRBV24-1
TGTGCCAGCAGGCCACAGGGGACGCCTCAAGAGACCCAGTACTTC | CASRPQGTPQETQYF | TRBJ2-5 | TRBD1 | NA | TRBV6-5
TGTGCCAGCAGTTACAGGGGGGCGAACACCGGGGAGCTGTTTTTT | CASSYRGANTGELFF | TRBJ2-2 | NA | few | TRBV6-6
TGTGCCAGCAGTGAAATTTCTAGGACTTTGAGCACAGATACGCAGTATTTT | CASSEISRTLSTDTQYF | TRBJ2-3 | NA | NA | TRBV6-1
TGCGCCAGCAGGGCTAGCGGGAGAGGTGCAGATACGCAGTATTTT | CASRASGRGADTQYF | TRBJ2-3 | TRBD2 | NA | TRBV5-1
TGTGCCAGCAGTCCGTACCAGAAGGGAAATGAGCAGTTCTTC | CASSPYQKGNEQFF | TRBJ2-1 | NA | few | TRBV27
TGTGCCAGAAACGGGACAGGGGGCCCTTATAGCAATCAGCCCCAGCATTTT | CARNGTGGPYSNQPQHF | TRBJ1-5 | TRBD1 | NA | TRBV5-3